This is a list of T cell receptor beta chains from one sample in a study of long-term antiretroviral therapy in people with HIV. Repertoires were generated with immunoSEQ multiplex PCR, while TCRdb's copy carries only in-frame clones and drops some. The data show roughly 30,000 clones, around 84% seen once. The sample was unsorted PBMCs, taken 0.8 years after starting antiretroviral therapy. The receptor set was obtained from a woman aged 25 to 45 with HIV. Each CDR3 is given with its conserved first and last residue.

j_call v_call cdr3_aa
TRBJ1-1 TRBV7-8 CASSLGRNTEAFF
TRBJ2-1 TRBV19 CASSAYNEQFF
TRBJ1-5 TRBV30 CAWSTALQPQHF
TRBJ2-1 TRBV10-3 CAISEWGANEQFF
TRBJ1-5 TRBV19 CASSIDNLRVGNQPQHF
TRBJ2-3 TRBV5-1 CASSSERGTDTQYF
TRBJ1-3 TRBV5-1 CASSLSRGAGNTIYF
TRBJ1-4 TRBV7-9 CASSRGDNEKLFF
TRBJ1-5 TRBV19 CASSIGPKGQPQHF
TRBJ2-1 TRBV20-1 CSAAPTGRQFF
TRBJ1-2 TRBV6-1 CASSEDFRTGGLGYTF
TRBJ1-2 TRBV30 CAWLQGRTNYGYTF
TRBJ2-2 TRBV6-5 CASSYSAGNTGELFF
TRBJ1-6 TRBV5-1 CASSEGPMGNSPLHF
TRBJ1-3 TRBV30 CALGGNTIYF
TRBJ2-3 TRBV5-1 CASRPSGDSTDTQYF